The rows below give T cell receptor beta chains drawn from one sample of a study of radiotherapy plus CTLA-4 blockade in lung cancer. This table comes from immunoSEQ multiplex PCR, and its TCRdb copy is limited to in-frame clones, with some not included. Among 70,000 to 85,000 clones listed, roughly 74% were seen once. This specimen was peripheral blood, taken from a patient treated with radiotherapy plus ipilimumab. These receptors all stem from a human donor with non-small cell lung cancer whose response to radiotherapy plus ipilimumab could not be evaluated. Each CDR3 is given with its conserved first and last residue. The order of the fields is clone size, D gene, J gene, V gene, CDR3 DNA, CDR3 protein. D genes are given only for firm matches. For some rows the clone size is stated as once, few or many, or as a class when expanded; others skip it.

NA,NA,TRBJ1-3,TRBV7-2,TGTGCCAGCAGCTTATCAGGGTTACCTGGAAACACCATATATTTT,CASSLSGLPGNTIYF
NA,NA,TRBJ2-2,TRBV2,TGTGCCAGCAGAAGCTCGAACACCGGGGAGCTGTTTTTT,CASRSSNTGELFF
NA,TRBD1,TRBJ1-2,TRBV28,TGTGCCAGCACCCTACAGGGGGCGAGAGGCTACACCTTC,CASTLQGARGYTF
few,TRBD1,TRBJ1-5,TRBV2,TGTGCCAGCAGTGGTTCAGGGGGCAGGGATCAGCCCCAGCATTTT,CASSGSGGRDQPQHF
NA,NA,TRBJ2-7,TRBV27,TGTGCCAGCAGTTTTTCCGGCGGCGAGCAGTACTTC,CASSFSGGEQYF
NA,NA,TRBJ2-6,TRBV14,TGTGCCAGCAGCCAAGACCCCGGACGGACTCTGAGCGGGGCCAACGTCCTGACTTTC,CASSQDPGRTLSGANVLTF
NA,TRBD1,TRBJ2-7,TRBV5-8,TGTGCCAGCAGCTTCGGAGACAGGGGGCTCTACGAGCAGTACTTC,CASSFGDRGLYEQYF
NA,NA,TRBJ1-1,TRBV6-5,TGTGCCAGCAGTTTTCGGGGGGCCCCTGAAGCTTTCTTT,CASSFRGAPEAFF
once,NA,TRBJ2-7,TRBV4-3,TGCGCCAGCAGCCAAGATCCAGGGCTCTACGAGCAGTACTTC,CASSQDPGLYEQYF
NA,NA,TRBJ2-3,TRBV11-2,TGTGCCAGCAGCTTGGCACGGACTAGCACAGATACGCAGTATTTT,CASSLARTSTDTQYF
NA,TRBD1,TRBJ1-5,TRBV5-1,TGCGCCAGCAGCGTGCAGGGGGCACGCCAGCCCCAGCATTTT,CASSVQGARQPQHF
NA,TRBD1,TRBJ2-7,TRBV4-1,TGCGCCAGCAGCCAAGAGACAGGGGGCCCGGACGAGCAGTACTTC,CASSQETGGPDEQYF
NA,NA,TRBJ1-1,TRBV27,TGTGCCAGCAGTTTAGGTAGAGGGCGAGGCACTGAAGCTTTCTTT,CASSLGRGRGTEAFF
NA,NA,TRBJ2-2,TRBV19,TGTGCCAGTAGTATGAAGACAGGTACGAACACCGGGGAGCTGTTTTTT,CASSMKTGTNTGELFF
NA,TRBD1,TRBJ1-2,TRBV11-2,TGTGCCAGCAGCCCGACAGGGGGATATGGCTACACCTTC,CASSPTGGYGYTF
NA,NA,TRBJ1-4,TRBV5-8,TGTGCCAGCAGCAGAACACCGACTAATGAAAAACTGTTTTTT,CASSRTPTNEKLFF
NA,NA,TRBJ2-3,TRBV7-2,TGTGCCAGCAGCTTAATGGGACTCAGCACAGATACGCAGTATTTT,CASSLMGLSTDTQYF
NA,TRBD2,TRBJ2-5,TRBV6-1,TGTGCCAGTACCGGACTAGCGGGGACCCAAGAGACCCAGTACTTC,CASTGLAGTQETQYF
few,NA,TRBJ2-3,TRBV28,TGTGCCAGCAGTTTAACAGTCCCAGATACGCAGTATTTT,CASSLTVPDTQYF
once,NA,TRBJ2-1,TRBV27,TGTGCCAGCAGTTTATTCGCCAGGGATTCCTACAATGAGCAGTTCTTC,CASSLFARDSYNEQFF